The sequence of this TCR beta chain was determined in a study of blood T cells in healthy people across ages (dated by TCRdb to about 2015). About the full investigation: Template switching captured roughly one uniquely barcoded TCR beta cDNA molecule per two T cells in model experiments. To track age-related changes in TCR beta repertoire diversity, the study relied on deep sequencing normalized with unique cDNA molecular identifiers. Donors were grouped into four age groups: young (average about 15 years), middle-aged (39), aged (around 60) and long-lived (approximately 81). Using the same blood draw, the study looked at two additional independent replicas of 1 million unique cDNA reads for two donors, one aged 18 to 30 and the other aged 80 or older.

The library was prepared using 5' RACE. The listed sequencing device is Illumina HiSeq 2500. A second PCR of roughly 6 to 12 cycles was run with a J-beta primer mix and a sample-barcoded 5' primer. A unique molecular identifier was introduced onto each TCR beta cDNA molecule by a template-switch 5' adaptor carrying 12 random nucleotides. Each sample yielded at least 2.5 million CDR3-containing paired-end reads. All of the RNA was converted into first-strand cDNA using the Mint cDNA synthesis kit, with a TRBC-specific oligonucleotide serving as the primer. After uracil-DNA glycosylase treatment, a first 18-cycle PCR used universal primers M1SS and BC2_uni_R on all cDNA. The paper's data handling went like this. Normalization of each sample was performed by random selection of 1 million high-quality reads, each carrying a distinct molecular identifier. Reads with shared molecular identifiers were discarded instead of being binned into consensus sequences. MiTCR, with a Q25 quality threshold and the strictest error-elimination algorithm, was used for CDR3 identification, clonotype clustering and error correction. A nonparametric unseen species model using Euler transformation provided a lower-bound estimate of total TCR beta diversity. TCRdb applied fastp at Q25 and MiXCR to the public reads, then kept only in-frame beta chains. All rows with the same CDR3 protein become a single entry with the most common DNA and genes. TCRdb, not the authors, supplied the V and J calls. This sample is represented by 800,000 to 1,300,000 distinct CDR3 sequences; around 27% of them were singletons. Of the sample, less than 0.85% falls within the top ten clones.

Summary of the overall study and its limitations: Total diversity estimates from one million sequenced T cells were considered lower bounds and underestimates. Observed TCR beta diversity correlated strongly with the percentage of naive T cells measured by flow cytometry. As age increased, observed TCR beta diversity per million T cells dropped in a roughly linear way, and a significant reduction was already evident by age 40. Bulk unsorted PBMC profiling prevented conclusive comparison of naive and antigen-experienced compartments. Because donor CMV infection status was unknown, age-related changes in expanded clonotypes were potentially confounded. Compared with the aged group, more naive CD4+ T cells, fewer expanded clones and increased TCR diversity were shown by the long-lived group, suggesting age selection.

The donors were 40 or so Caucasian individuals from Russia, aged roughly 6 to 100 years, who were systemically healthy. Roughly 11 milliliters of peripheral blood were drawn from each donor into EDTA-treated Vacutainer tubes. Ficoll-Paque density-gradient centrifugation was used to isolate PBMCs, with at least 6.5 million per sample. Total RNA, at least 6 micrograms per sample, was extracted from PBMCs with Trizol reagent. For every donor, an aliquot of PBMCs went through flow cytometry to measure the percentages of naive CD45RAhigh/CD27high T cells. Looking up the germline V gene yields CDR1 MDHEN and CDR2 SYDVKM. Trimming at the junction amounts to 3 bases on V and 5 bases on J, and the germline ends lie 11 bases apart. The CDR3 runs 14 residues from the cysteine to the phenylalanine. Just the 42-base CDR3 DNA is kept, in frame starting at base 1. A single count supports this clonotype. Its antigen has not been determined. No much larger clone is present one base from it, and per-base qualities are unavailable.

These sequences were also reported in another study, on T cells of mothers and their children. As described in the second report: The donors were nine systemically healthy Caucasian individuals, made up of three mothers and their six children. cDNA synthesis used all of the extracted RNA, with roughly 1.5 ug of RNA in each 15 ul reaction. Sample barcodes and 2-4 random nucleotides were added via the M1S primer in the second PCR. Over 8.5 million TCR beta CDR3 reads were obtained for each mother, and 2.5 million to 3.5 million reads were obtained for each child. Thymic selection shapes the output of TCR recombination in a similar way in related and unrelated pairs, and inherited differences have a minor effect. Normalized repertoire overlap was always found to be slightly, but never significantly, higher in related mother-child pairs than in unrelated mother-child pairs. No persistent microchimeric T cell clones were found, with a detection sensitivity of approximately 110 clones per million clonotypes. In the study, deep NGS was used to compare the TCR beta repertoires of mothers and children, and features distinguishing related mother-child pairs from unrelated individuals were sought. Mothers averaged roughly 36 +/- 4 years of age and children averaged approximately 11 +/- 4 years. Libraries were sequenced on Illumina HiSeq 2000 with 100+100 nt paired-end reads after adapter ligation with NEBNext reagents. To prevent cross-contamination, the mother and child libraries were prepared a month apart and were sequenced in separate runs. For each donor, somewhere between roughly 500,000 and 2,300,000 distinct TCR beta clonotypes were identified. Naive TCR beta clonotypes were estimated from low-frequency clonotypes matched to each donor's FACS-determined naive share, without sorting.

This sequence was found in a girl aged 2 to 9 in good health. Recombination joined TRBV28 with TRBJ2-1, with a tentative D call of TRBD1 or TRBD2, each matching 5 bases. Sequencing input: blood. The nucleotides read TGTGCCAGCAGTTTGGGGACGTACGACAATGAGCAGTTCTTC. It specifies CASSLGTYDNEQFF.